This TCR beta chain was found in a study of T cells in Graves' hyperthyroidism and ophthalmopathy. This clonotype came up a few times. At one end, the junction sequence differs from germline, possibly due to a read error. The investigators amplified TCR beta CDR3 regions from RNA transcripts. HTBI primers were employed in a first-round RT-PCR of the TCR CDR3. Each CDR3 protein is one row after TCRdb ran MiXCR on the multiplex PCR reads. The table has 340,000 or so distinct CDR3 sequences, roughly 18% seen once. The CDR3 contains 12 residues. Germline CDR1 is MNHNS and CDR2 is SASEGT. The chain employs TRBV6-1 and TRBJ1-3; weak D call: TRBD1 (6 bases). The sequencing input was blood. This clonotype was obtained from a woman aged 50 to 60 with Graves' hyperthyroidism. The CDR3 region is CASSEEIGQLIF. For the CDR3, the DNA is TGTGCCAGCAGTGAAGAGATTGGACAGCTTATATTT.